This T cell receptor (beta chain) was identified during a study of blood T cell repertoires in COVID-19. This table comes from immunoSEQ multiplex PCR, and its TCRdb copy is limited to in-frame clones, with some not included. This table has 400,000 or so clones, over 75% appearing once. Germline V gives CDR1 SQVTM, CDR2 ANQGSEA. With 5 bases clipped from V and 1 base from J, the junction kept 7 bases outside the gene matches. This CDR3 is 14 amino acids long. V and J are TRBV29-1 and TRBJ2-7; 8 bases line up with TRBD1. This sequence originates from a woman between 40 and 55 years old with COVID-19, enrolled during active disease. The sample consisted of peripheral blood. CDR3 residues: CSVQDRAESYEQYF. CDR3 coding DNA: TGCAGCGTTCAGGACAGGGCGGAATCCTACGAGCAGTACTTC.